Sequencing of this TCR beta chain was carried out in a study of T cell responses to AZD1222 COVID-19 vaccine. Points from the study as a whole: Reports say nearly half of spike-specific TCRs go after unmutated variant regions. Vaccine-associated CD4 TCRs spanned spike, dominant at 160-218 and 743-854.

The assay was immunoSEQ multiplex PCR, and TCRdb's table has in-frame clones only and misses some. The repertoire holds more than 150,000 clones, with around 87% as singletons. This CDR3 contains 14 residues. Germline loops: CDR1 MNHEY, CDR2 SMNVEV (reference sequence). With 5 bases clipped from V and 9 bases from J, the junction kept 10 bases outside the gene matches. In the case of this clone: Its target is unknown.

V and J are TRBV27 and TRBJ2-7; TRBD1 agrees at 10 bases. The TCR originated in an adult in good health. Sequencing used peripheral blood, obtained on day 0 of MenACWY control vaccination. The CDR3 loop is CASSLRGQGGRQYF. The CDR3, as DNA: TGTGCCAGCAGTCTACGAGGACAGGGGGGGAGGCAGTACTTC.